The 18 T cell receptor beta chains presented below share a single source sample, sequenced in a study of blood T cell repertoires in COVID-19. Produced via immunoSEQ multiplex PCR; TCRdb's table is partial and in-frame only. The sample shows approximately 22,000 clones, about 81% of them seen only once. The specimen sequenced was peripheral blood. The source is a human donor in a cohort sampled during active COVID-19.

The chain recombines TRBV19 with TRBJ1-5; D gene uncertain. Trimming took off 4 bases at V and 4 bases at J, with 17 bases between the two ends. Germline CDR1 reads LNHDA; CDR2 reads SQIVND (reference sequence). The CDR3 spans 16 residues. The CDR3: CASSTPWTGKNQPQHF. The CDR3 DNA reads TGTGCCAGTAGTACCCCCTGGACGGGAAAGAATCAGCCCCAGCATTTT. Full variable domain (rest looked up from reference TRBV19 and TRBJ1-5): DGGITQSPKYLFRKEGQNVTLSCEQNLNHDAMYWYRQDPGQGLRLIYYSQIVNDFQKGDIAEGYSVSREKKESFPLTVTSAQKNPTAFYLCASSTPWTGKNQPQHFGDGTRLSIL.

In this sample, this clone turned up a few times. The chain couples TRBV28 to TRBJ1-2; D possibly corresponds to TRBD1 (6 bases). The V end was cut by 5 bases, the J end by 2 bases, with 15 bases between. Germline CDR1 reads MDHEN; CDR2 reads SYDVKM. The CDR3 is 15 amino acids. In nucleotides, the CDR3 is TGTGCCAGCAGTCCCCCTCGGGGGGCCAACTATGGCTACACCTTC. Translated: CASSPPRGANYGYTF.

The chain employs TRBV20-1 and TRBJ2-7, with TRBD2 matching over 7 bases. Trimming took 3 bases from V and 1 from J; bases not matched to a gene: 18. The germline CDR1 and CDR2 sequences are DFQATT and SNEGSKA (reference sequence). CDR3 length: 18 residues. The DNA for the CDR3 is TGCAGTGCTAGTAGCTGGGGTCGTCCGGGACTACTTTCCTACGAGCAGTACTTC. It is translated as CSASSWGRPGLLSYEQYF.

CDR3 DNA sequence: TGCGCCAGCAGCTATAGCGGGGGGGCCTATGAGCAGTTCTTC. Translated: CASSYSGGAYEQFF. The V gene is TRBV5-1, the J gene TRBJ2-1; TRBD2 matches at 11 bases. The germline V gene has CDR1 SGHRS and CDR2 YFSETQ. This CDR3 is 14 amino acids long. Trimming at V came to 3 bases and at J to 8 bases, leaving 4 bases not matched to a gene.

This sequence joins TRBV6-2 or TRBV6-3 and TRBJ1-5, with D perhaps TRBD1 (5 bases). V lost 4 bases, J lost 3 bases, and 13 bases lay in between. Per germline, CDR1 MNHEY and CDR2 SVGEGT. There are 15 residues in the CDR3. DNA for the CDR3: TGTGCCAGCAGTTTCAGGGCGGGGGACAATCAGCCCCAGCATTTT. Protein: CASSFRAGDNQPQHF.

The chain carries TRBV7-8 and TRBJ2-2; perhaps TRBD2 as D (6 bases). V was shortened by 4 bases and J by 7 bases, with 13 bases between the two germline ends. The CDR3 is made up of 14 amino acids. Germline V lookup: CDR1 SGHVS, CDR2 FQNEAQ. Written as DNA, the CDR3 is TGTGCCAGCAGCTCCGTGGAGGGTTTCGGGGAGCTGTTTTTT. The encoded protein is CASSSVEGFGELFF.

The rearrangement joins TRBV24-1 to TRBJ2-1; 10 bases match TRBD2. This CDR3 has 16 amino acids. Germline trimming cut 3 bases from V and 4 bases from J; bases unmatched to any gene: 5. Per germline, CDR1 KGHDR and CDR2 SFDVKD. CDR3: CATSDDSGGSYNEQFF. The DNA of the CDR3 is TGTGCCACCAGTGATGATAGCGGGGGGAGTTACAATGAGCAGTTCTTC.

This sequence joins TRBV19 and TRBJ2-5, with 12 bases aligning to TRBD2. V shed 2 bases and J 3 bases; nucleotides not matched to a gene: 7. The CDR3 is made up of 17 amino acids. The germline gives CDR1 LNHDA, CDR2 SQIVND (reference sequence). The DNA of the CDR3 is TGTGCCAGTAGTATACGGGTTCTAGCGGGAGGGGAAGAGACCCAGTACTTC. Protein: CASSIRVLAGGEETQYF.

This clone has a single count. The J gene is TRBJ2-5, the V gene TRBV19, with 10 bases matching TRBD2. Per the germline V gene, CDR1 is LNHDA and CDR2 is SQIVND (reference sequence). With 3 bases clipped from V and 6 bases from J, the junction kept 4 bases outside the gene matches. This CDR3 contains 14 residues. In DNA, the CDR3 is TGTGCCAGTAGTATGGCTAGCGGGGGAAAGACCCAGTACTTC. Protein sequence: CASSMASGGKTQYF.

This chain uses TRBV5-4 with TRBJ1-2; the match to TRBD1 covers 7 bases. J gave up 7 bases and V 0 bases, and 6 bases lay outside the gene matches. CDR1 and CDR2 from the germline V gene are SGHNT and YYREEE (reference sequence). This CDR3 contains 14 residues. For the CDR3, the DNA is TGTGCCAGCAGCTTGGTGGAGGGGGCTGGTGGCTACACCTTC. Translating it yields CASSLVEGAGGYTF. Full variable domain (missing parts from reference TRBV5-4 and TRBJ1-2): ETGVTQSPTHLIKTRGQQVTLRCSSQSGHNTVSWYQQALGQGPQFIFQYYREEENGRGNFPPRFSGLQFPNYSSELNVNALELDDSALYLCASSLVEGAGGYTFGSGTRLTVV.

The genes are TRBV7-9 and TRBJ2-5, with 8 bases fitting TRBD1. This CDR3 comprises 14 residues. Germline values: CDR1 SEHNR, CDR2 FQNEAQ (reference sequence). The ends lost 6 bases at V and 4 bases at J; junction bases unmatched: 7. The CDR3 loop reads CASRRDRGRETQYF. DNA for the CDR3: TGTGCCAGCAGACGAGACAGGGGTCGAGAGACCCAGTACTTC.

The V call is TRBV30, the J call TRBJ2-3, with 14 bases matching TRBD2. Trimming removed 7 bases from V and 5 bases from J; junction bases left unmatched: 11. Looked up from germline, CDR1 is GTSNPN and CDR2 is SVGIG (reference sequence). The CDR3 covers 16 residues. CDR3 residues: CAFNPGTSGRGDTQYF. DNA for the CDR3: TGTGCCTTCAATCCCGGGACTAGCGGGAGAGGAGATACGCAGTATTTT.

V is TRBV7-9 and J is TRBJ2-3; unclear D gene. The CDR3 consists of 11 residues. Germline V CDR1 and CDR2: SEHNR, FQNEAQ (reference sequence). The V end was cut by 8 bases, the J end by 1 base, with 4 bases between. CDR3 protein: CASRGTDTQYF. CDR3 nucleotide sequence: TGTGCCAGCCGTGGCACAGATACGCAGTATTTT.

The chain employs TRBV9 and TRBJ2-3; maybe TRBD1 (6 bases). This CDR3 has 14 residues. The germline V and J ends were trimmed by 3 bases and 2 bases, with 10 bases remaining between them. The germline CDR1 and CDR2 sequences are SGDLS and YYNGEE. The CDR3 DNA sequence: TGTGCCAGCAGCGGGGGACATTCCACAGATACGCAGTATTTT. Residues: CASSGGHSTDTQYF.

The CDR3, as DNA: TGTGCCAGCACCGCCAGTCTAGCGGGAGTTGTAAGTGGGAATGAGCAGTTCTTC. It specifies CASTASLAGVVSGNEQFF. J is TRBJ2-1 and V is TRBV7-6, with TRBD2 identical over 10 bases. The CDR3 runs 18 residues. The germline V gene has CDR1 SGHVS and CDR2 FNYEAQ. Losses at the gene ends were 7 bases for V and 7 bases for J; bases not matched to a gene: 19.

The CDR3 protein is CATRWGEVDTEAFF. The CDR3 bases are TGTGCCACCAGGTGGGGGGAGGTTGACACTGAAGCTTTCTTT. The V gene is TRBV2, the J gene TRBJ1-1, with D perhaps TRBD1 (5 bases). Trimming took off 10 bases at V and 3 bases at J, with 18 bases between the two ends. Germline CDR1 is SNHLY and CDR2 is FYNNEI. CDR3 length: 14 amino acids.

This chain connects TRBV2 to TRBJ2-3, with D possibly being TRBD1 (10 bases). The germline gives CDR1 SNHLY, CDR2 FYNNEI. V dropped 8 bases and J dropped 2 bases, with 38 bases sitting between them. The length of the CDR3 is 22 residues. This CDR3 reads CASLPGQGSTLAGRPNTDTQYF. The CDR3 bases are TGTGCCAGCTTACCGGGACAGGGGTCAACGCTAGCGGGAAGACCTAACACAGATACGCAGTATTTT.

The chain carries TRBV5-1 and TRBJ2-5; TRBD2 matches 11 bases. Germline-derived CDR1 and CDR2 are SGHRS and YFSETQ. The CDR3 covers 16 residues. V gave up 1 base and J gave up 4 bases; unmatched junction bases: 6. This CDR3 reads CASSLQLAGAGETQYF. CDR3 bases: TGCGCCAGCAGCTTGCAACTAGCGGGAGCTGGAGAGACCCAGTACTTC.